This T cell receptor (beta chain) was retrieved from a study of cytomegalovirus exposure and HLA in healthy donors. The repertoire was sequenced with immunoSEQ multiplex PCR; TCRdb's copy has only in-frame clones and lacks some. This table has 140,000 or so clones, 89% appearing once. Study-wide findings and caveats: With high specificity and sensitivity, the classifier reportedly diagnosed cytomegalovirus status. The study listed 150 to 200 cytomegalovirus-associated TCR beta chains. Most observed TCR sequences were rare, whereas some public TCRs were detected in many donors.

Among the approximately 110 subjects of the validation cohort, separate from the approximately 660-subject first cohort, were the donors. As to this clone: The antigen remains unidentified.

The sequencing sample was made of PBMCs. This receptor was identified in a woman aged 18-29 years in good health and CMV-seropositive.

CDR3 DNA: TGTGCCAGCAGCCCTGGCGGACAGGGCACCTACGAGCAGTACTTC. Protein product: CASSPGGQGTYEQYF. V gene TRBV7-9 combines with J gene TRBJ2-7; 8 nucleotides match TRBD1. This CDR3 is 15 amino acids long. Trimming took 5 bases from V and 2 from J; bases not matched to a gene: 8. Germline V gene data show CDR1 as SEHNR and CDR2 as FQNEAQ (reference sequence).